Shown below are 13 T cell receptor beta chains from a single sample sequenced in a study of cytomegalovirus exposure and HLA in healthy donors. Primers included in the PCR were 60 Vbeta and 13 Jbeta primers. This table comes from immunoSEQ multiplex PCR, and its TCRdb copy is limited to in-frame clones, with some not included. The sample shows around 140,000 clones, approximately 78% of them seen only once. The sample was PBMCs. The receptors were sampled from a female donor in good health and CMV-seronegative.

With regard to this clone: The junction shows a germline mismatch at one end, possibly a read error. This rearrangement joins TRBV7-9 to TRBJ1-4; D may be TRBD1 (5 bases). From germline, CDR1 is SEHNR and CDR2 FQNEAQ (reference sequence). This CDR3 is 12 amino acids long. The CDR3 DNA sequence: TGTTCCAGCAGCTGGGGCCCCGGAAAACTGTTTTTT. Encoded protein: CSSSWGPGKLFF. Full variable domain (missing parts from reference TRBV7-9 and TRBJ1-4): DTGVSQNPRHKITKRGQNVTFRCDPISEHNRLYWYRQTLGQGPEFLTYFQNEAQLEKSRLLSDRFSAERPKGSFSTLEIQRTEQGDSAMYLCSSSWGPGKLFFGSGTQLSVL.

The chain couples TRBV10-3 to TRBJ1-3; no clear D. CDR3 size: 14 residues. Between the trimmed V and J ends, which lost 7 bases and 2 bases, there was a span of 12 bases. Per the germline V gene, CDR1 is ENHRY and CDR2 is SYGVKD. The CDR3: CAITRGGTGNTIYF. In DNA form, the CDR3 reads TGTGCCATCACCCGCGGAGGGACTGGAAACACCATATATTTT.

This sequence joins TRBV30 and TRBJ1-2; D unresolved. The germline gives CDR1 GTSNPN, CDR2 SVGIG (reference sequence). The CDR3 runs to 16 residues. V shed 0 bases and J shed 3 bases, with 17 bases lying between them. CDR3 coding DNA: TGTGCCTGGAGTGTATCTCCCAGAGGAAGAGACTATGGCTACACCTTC. It yields the protein CAWSVSPRGRDYGYTF.

This chain uses TRBV10-3 with TRBJ2-7, with TRBD1 identical over 8 bases. The V and J ends lost 7 bases and 1 base, in that order; junction bases with no gene match: 6. Germline V gives CDR1 ENHRY, CDR2 SYGVKD. The CDR3 has 14 amino acids. The DNA of the CDR3 is TGTGCCATCACCATGGACAGGGCTTCCTACGAGCAGTACTTC. As protein: CAITMDRASYEQYF.

The rearrangement joins TRBV5-1 to TRBJ2-1; the match to TRBD2 covers 12 bases. This CDR3 region has 17 residues. V lost 4 bases, J lost 5 bases, and 10 bases stayed unmatched. CDR1 SGHRS and CDR2 YFSETQ come from the germline V gene. Written as DNA, the CDR3 is TGCGCCAGCAGCCGGGGACTAGCGGGCGGATCTAACAATGAGCAGTTCTTC. This codes for CASSRGLAGGSNNEQFF.

The chain uses TRBV5-1 and TRBJ2-3; the match to TRBD1 covers 7 bases. The CDR3 sequence is 20 residues long. The J segment lost 0 bases and the V segment lost 6 bases, leaving 22 bases of the junction unmatched. Germline V lookup: CDR1 SGHRS, CDR2 YFSETQ. The CDR3 nucleotides are TGCGCCAGCACCACAGGGGAGTACCGGGACAGTACTCCCAGCACAGATACGCAGTATTTT. This codes for CASTTGEYRDSTPSTDTQYF.

V is TRBV19 and J is TRBJ1-1; the D gene is possibly TRBD1 (5 bases). The CDR3 loop spans 15 amino acids. V lost 4 bases to trimming and J lost 2 bases, with 14 bases between them. Germline loops: CDR1 LNHDA, CDR2 SQIVND (reference sequence). This chain's CDR3 is CASSNYGGANTEAFF. CDR3 nucleotides: TGTGCCAGTAGTAATTACGGTGGGGCAAACACTGAAGCTTTCTTT.

The V gene is TRBV27, the J gene TRBJ1-1; no clear D gene. Germline V gene sequence: CDR1 MNHEY, CDR2 SMNVEV (reference sequence). V dropped 2 bases and J dropped 2 bases, with 12 bases sitting between them. This CDR3 comprises 15 residues. The CDR3: CASSLRALGNTEAFF. The DNA for the CDR3 is TGTGCCAGCAGTTTACGCGCCCTAGGTAACACTGAAGCTTTCTTT.

This chain joins TRBV13 and TRBJ1-2, with 7 bases that match TRBD1. CDR3 size: 14 residues. Germline CDR1 reads PRHDT; CDR2 reads FYEKMQ (reference sequence). V lost 3 bases, J lost 2 bases, and 3 bases stayed unmatched. CDR3: CASSLGQNNYGYTF. Written as DNA, the CDR3 is TGTGCCAGCAGCTTGGGACAGAACAACTATGGCTACACCTTC.

Here the CDR3 DNA reads TGTGCCAGCAGCTTGTCGATACGGACAGGGGATGGCTACACCTTC. It is translated as CASSLSIRTGDGYTF. The rearrangement joins TRBV7-9 to TRBJ1-2; 9 bases are a match to TRBD1. In germline, CDR1 is SEHNR, CDR2 FQNEAQ (reference sequence). The CDR3 is 15 residues long. The trim removed 3 bases at V and 6 bases at J, leaving 8 bases unmatched.

The chain links TRBV7-9 to TRBJ2-2, with D perhaps matching TRBD2 (6 bases). This CDR3 contains 15 residues. Trimming left V 0 bases short and J 6 bases short, with 11 bases between. CDR1 SEHNR and CDR2 FQNEAQ come from the germline V gene (reference sequence). The CDR3 nucleotides are TGTGCCAGCAGCTTAGCAGACGGGGGAGCCGGGGAGCTGTTTTTT. This sequence encodes CASSLADGGAGELFF.

The chain recombines TRBV27 with TRBJ2-1, with D possibly TRBD2 on 6 matching bases. Trimming left V 11 bases short and J 5 bases short, with 10 bases between. Germline V gives CDR1 MNHEY, CDR2 SMNVEV (reference sequence). This CDR3 has 11 amino acids. The CDR3: CASGVHNEQFF. The CDR3 region has the DNA TGTGCCTCGGGAGTCCACAATGAGCAGTTCTTC.

The chain combines TRBV30 with TRBJ1-6, with TRBD1 identical over 9 bases. The CDR3 spans 13 residues. Germline V gene data show CDR1 as GTSNPN and CDR2 as SVGIG (reference sequence). J was trimmed by 7 bases and V by 3 bases; bases with no gene match: 1. The CDR3 coding sequence is TGTGCCTGGAGGGACAGGGGAAATTCACCCCTCCACTTT. It translates to CAWRDRGNSPLHF.